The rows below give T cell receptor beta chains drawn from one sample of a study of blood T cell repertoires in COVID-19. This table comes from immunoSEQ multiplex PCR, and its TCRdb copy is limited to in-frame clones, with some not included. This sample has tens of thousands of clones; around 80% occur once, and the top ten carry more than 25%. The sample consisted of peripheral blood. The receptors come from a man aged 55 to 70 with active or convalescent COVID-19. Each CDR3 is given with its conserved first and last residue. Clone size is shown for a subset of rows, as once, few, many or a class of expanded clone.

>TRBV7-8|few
CASSLPREQETQYF
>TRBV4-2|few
CASSQDRTSGEQFF
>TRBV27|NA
CASRGFTDRRSSYNSPLHF
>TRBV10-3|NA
CAISESSGGITDTQYF
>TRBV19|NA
CASSNAEGTVKGEQFF
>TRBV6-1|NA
CASSALGQGNNYGYTF
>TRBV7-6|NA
CASSLRTGGATGELFF
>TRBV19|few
CASRPSGGDTGELFF
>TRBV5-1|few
CASSLDAVWREKLFF
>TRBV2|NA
CASSGRDRYGYTF
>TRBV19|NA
CASSIEASSSEQYF
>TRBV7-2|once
CASSLQGQGPQHF
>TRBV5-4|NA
CASSLGVRPNEQFF
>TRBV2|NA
CASSRQGMEYGYTF
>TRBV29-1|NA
CSVVVGLSYGYTF
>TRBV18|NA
CASSPDSSASTDTQYF
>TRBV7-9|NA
CASTALVGGSLNTEAFF
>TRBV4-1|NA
CASSQWAGAGSNQPQHF
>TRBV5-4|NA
CASSARTGKETQYF
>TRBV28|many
CASSLRLYGYTF
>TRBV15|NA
CATSRVRASGGVTDTQYF
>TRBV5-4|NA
CASSVEGAEAFF
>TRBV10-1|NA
CASRQTGPPYEQYF
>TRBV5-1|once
CASSLQTGGAPEAFF
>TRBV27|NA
CASSSLSGTSEDTQYF